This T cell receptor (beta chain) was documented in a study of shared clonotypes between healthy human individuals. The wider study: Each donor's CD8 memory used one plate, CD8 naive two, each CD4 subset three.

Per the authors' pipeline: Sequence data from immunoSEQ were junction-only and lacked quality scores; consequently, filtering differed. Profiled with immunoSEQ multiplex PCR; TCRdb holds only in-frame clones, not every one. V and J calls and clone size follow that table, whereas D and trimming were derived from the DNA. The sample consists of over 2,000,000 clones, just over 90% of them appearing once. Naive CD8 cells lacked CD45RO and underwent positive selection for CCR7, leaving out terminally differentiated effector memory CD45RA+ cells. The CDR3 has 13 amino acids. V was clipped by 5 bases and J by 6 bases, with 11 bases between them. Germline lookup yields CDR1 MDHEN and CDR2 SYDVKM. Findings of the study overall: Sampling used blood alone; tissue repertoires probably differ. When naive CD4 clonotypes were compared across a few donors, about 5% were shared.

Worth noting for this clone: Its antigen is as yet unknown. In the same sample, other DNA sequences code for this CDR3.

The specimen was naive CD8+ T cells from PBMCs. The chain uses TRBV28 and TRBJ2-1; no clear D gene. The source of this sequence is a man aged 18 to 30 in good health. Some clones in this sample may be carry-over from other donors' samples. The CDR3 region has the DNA TGTGCCAGCAGTCTAACTTCGGTCAATGAGCAGTTCTTC. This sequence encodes CASSLTSVNEQFF.